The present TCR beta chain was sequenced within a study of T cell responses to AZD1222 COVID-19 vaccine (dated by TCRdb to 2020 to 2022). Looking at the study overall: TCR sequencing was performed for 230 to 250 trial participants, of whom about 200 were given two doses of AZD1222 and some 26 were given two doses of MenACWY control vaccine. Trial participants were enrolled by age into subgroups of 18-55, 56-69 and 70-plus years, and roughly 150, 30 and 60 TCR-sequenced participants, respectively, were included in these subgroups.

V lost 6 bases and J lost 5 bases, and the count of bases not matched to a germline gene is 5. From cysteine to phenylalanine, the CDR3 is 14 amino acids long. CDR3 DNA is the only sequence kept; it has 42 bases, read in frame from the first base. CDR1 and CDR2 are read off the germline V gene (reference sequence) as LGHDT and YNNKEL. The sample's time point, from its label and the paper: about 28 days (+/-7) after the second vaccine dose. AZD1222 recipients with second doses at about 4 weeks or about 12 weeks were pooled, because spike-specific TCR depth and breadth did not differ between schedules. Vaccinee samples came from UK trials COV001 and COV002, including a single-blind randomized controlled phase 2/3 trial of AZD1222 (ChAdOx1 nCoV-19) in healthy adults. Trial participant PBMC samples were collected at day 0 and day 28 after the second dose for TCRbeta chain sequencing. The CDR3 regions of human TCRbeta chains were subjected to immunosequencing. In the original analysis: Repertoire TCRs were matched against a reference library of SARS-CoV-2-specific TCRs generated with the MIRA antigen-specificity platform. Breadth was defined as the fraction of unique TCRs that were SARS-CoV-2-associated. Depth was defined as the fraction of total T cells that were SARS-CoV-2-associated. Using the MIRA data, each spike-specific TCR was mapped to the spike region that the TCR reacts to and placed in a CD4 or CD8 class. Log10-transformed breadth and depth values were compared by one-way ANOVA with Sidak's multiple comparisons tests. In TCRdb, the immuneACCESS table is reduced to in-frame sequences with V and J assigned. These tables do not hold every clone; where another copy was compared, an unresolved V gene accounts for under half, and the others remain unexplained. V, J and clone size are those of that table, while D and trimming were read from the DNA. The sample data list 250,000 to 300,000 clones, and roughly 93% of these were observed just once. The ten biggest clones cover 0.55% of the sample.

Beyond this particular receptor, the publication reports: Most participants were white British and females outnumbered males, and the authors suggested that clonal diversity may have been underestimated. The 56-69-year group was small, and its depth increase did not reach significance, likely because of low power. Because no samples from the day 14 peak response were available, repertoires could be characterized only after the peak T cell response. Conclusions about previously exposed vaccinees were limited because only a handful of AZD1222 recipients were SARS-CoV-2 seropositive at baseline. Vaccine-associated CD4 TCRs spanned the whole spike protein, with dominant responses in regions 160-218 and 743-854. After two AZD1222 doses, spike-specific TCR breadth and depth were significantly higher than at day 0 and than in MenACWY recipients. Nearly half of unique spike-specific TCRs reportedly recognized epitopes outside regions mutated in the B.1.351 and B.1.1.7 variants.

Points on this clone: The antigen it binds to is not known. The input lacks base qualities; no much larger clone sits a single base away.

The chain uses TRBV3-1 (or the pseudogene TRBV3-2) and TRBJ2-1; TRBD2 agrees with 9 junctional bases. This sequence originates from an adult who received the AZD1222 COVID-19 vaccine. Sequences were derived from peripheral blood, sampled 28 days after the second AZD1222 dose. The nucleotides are TGTGCCAGCAGAACTAGCGGGTACGACAATGAGCAGTTCTTC. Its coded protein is CASRTSGYDNEQFF.